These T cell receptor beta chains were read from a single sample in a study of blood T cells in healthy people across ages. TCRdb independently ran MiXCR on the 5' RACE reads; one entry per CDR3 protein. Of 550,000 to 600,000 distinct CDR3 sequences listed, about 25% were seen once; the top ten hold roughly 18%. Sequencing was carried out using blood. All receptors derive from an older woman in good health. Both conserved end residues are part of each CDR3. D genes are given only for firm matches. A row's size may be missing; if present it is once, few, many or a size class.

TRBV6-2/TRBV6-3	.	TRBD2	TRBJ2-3	TGTGCCAGCAGCCGACTGACGGGACTAGCGGGGGGGTCAGATACGCAGTATTTT	CASSRLTGLAGGSDTQYF
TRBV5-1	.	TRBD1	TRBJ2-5	TGCGCCAGCAGCTGGATGGGACAGCAAGAGACCCAGTACTTC	CASSWMGQQETQYF
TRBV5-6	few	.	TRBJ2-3	TGTGCCAGCAGCTTGGGAGGGTCACTCACAGATACGCAGTATTTT	CASSLGGSLTDTQYF
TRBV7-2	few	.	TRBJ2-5	TGTGCCAGCAGCTTAGGGACAGCAACGTACCAAGAGACCCAGTACTTC	CASSLGTATYQETQYF
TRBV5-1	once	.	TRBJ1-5	TGCGCCAGCAGCATCGACGGTGTCGCTCATCAGCCCCAGCATTTT	CASSIDGVAHQPQHF
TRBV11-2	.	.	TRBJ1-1	TGTGCCAGCAGCCGATCGGACGGAAACACTGAAGCTTTCTTT	CASSRSDGNTEAFF
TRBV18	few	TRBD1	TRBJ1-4	TGTGCCAGCTCACTGACAGGGGGTGCAACTAATGAAAAACTGTTTTTT	CASSLTGGATNEKLFF
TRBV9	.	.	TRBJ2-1	TGTGCCAGCAGCGGACGGGGGCAGCCATACAATGAGCAGTTCTTC	CASSGRGQPYNEQFF
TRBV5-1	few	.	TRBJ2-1	TGCGCCAGCAGCCAGACAGGATTGGTTGGCAATGAGCAGTTCTTC	CASSQTGLVGNEQFF
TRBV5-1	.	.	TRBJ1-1	TGCGCCAGCAGCATGCGGCCGCAGAACACTGAAGCTTTCTTT	CASSMRPQNTEAFF
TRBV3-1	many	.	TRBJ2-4	TGTGCCAGCAGCCAAGGCCCAGGGGCGGCCAAAAACATTCAGTACTTC	CASSQGPGAAKNIQYF
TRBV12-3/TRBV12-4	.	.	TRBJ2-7	TGTGCCAGCAGTTTAATAGGGAACGAGCAGTACTTC	CASSLIGNEQYF
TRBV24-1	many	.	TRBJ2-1	TGTGCCACCATCAGGACGGGGTCCTACAATGAGCAGTTCTTC	CATIRTGSYNEQFF
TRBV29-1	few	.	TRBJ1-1	TGCAGCGTTGGAAGGAACTATAACACTGAAGCTTTCTTT	CSVGRNYNTEAFF
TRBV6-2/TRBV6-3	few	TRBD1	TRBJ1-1	TGTGCCAGCAGCGAACACGCCGGGACAGGGTCCACTGAAGCTTTCTTT	CASSEHAGTGSTEAFF
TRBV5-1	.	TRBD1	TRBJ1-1	TGCGCCAGCAGCTGGGGGACAGGAGCGAACACTGAAGCTTTCTTT	CASSWGTGANTEAFF
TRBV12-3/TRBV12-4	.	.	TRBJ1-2	TGTGCCAGCAGCTACCGGGAAACAGCTAACTATGGCTACACCTTC	CASSYRETANYGYTF